These T cell receptor beta chains were read from a single sample in a study of PD-L1 blockade in urothelial cancer. Sequencing used immunoSEQ multiplex PCR; TCRdb keeps in-frame clones, though not all of them. Of just over 40,000 clones in the sample, approximately 85% are singletons; the top ten hold 2.5% to 3%. The source was PBMCs, collected around atezolizumab (anti-PD-L1) treatment. Receptors originate from a man aged 65 to 85 with urothelial cancer. The CDR3 runs from the conserved cysteine through the conserved F or W. Fields, in order: V gene, clone size, J gene, CDR3 protein. Clone size is shown for a subset of rows, as once, few, many or a class of expanded clone.

>TRBV5-6|.|TRBJ1-1
CASSLDRGLSVAFF
>TRBV9|once|TRBJ1-1
CASSVVQGNTEAFF
>TRBV29-1|.|TRBJ2-1
CSVEFTSGRARYEQFF
>TRBV27|.|TRBJ2-7
CASSLSAGQGMNEQYF
>TRBV5-1|once|TRBJ1-2
CASSFSAQGADYGYTF
>TRBV5-4|.|TRBJ1-2
CASGTRPNYGYTF
>TRBV19|.|TRBJ2-2
CASSIVAGGPSTGELFF
>TRBV29-1|.|TRBJ2-7
CSVVWGGESSYEQYF
>TRBV19|.|TRBJ1-5
CASSGTGQPQHF
>TRBV5-4|.|TRBJ1-2
CASSQYRGYGYTF
>TRBV19|.|TRBJ1-5
CASSVPGYRNQPQHF
>TRBV18|.|TRBJ1-2
CASSPEPDSSYGYTF
>TRBV5-1|once|TRBJ2-7
CASSLEAGLDYEQYF
>TRBV4-1|few|TRBJ2-7
CASSQEKLAGAYEQYF
>TRBV28|.|TRBJ1-4
CASLNRGGHEKLFF
>TRBV19|.|TRBJ1-1
CASKETGLVREAEAFF
>TRBV5-5|once|TRBJ1-1
CASSYRGMNTEAFF
>TRBV5-1|.|TRBJ2-3
CASSPWGQGAGDTQYF
>TRBV10-3|.|TRBJ2-2
CAISESIAGVDTGELFF
>TRBV19|once|TRBJ2-3
CASSMSQLSTDTQYF
>TRBV7-9|.|TRBJ1-1
CASSLALGQGDWDTEAFF
>TRBV6-4|.|TRBJ2-1
CASSVLAGGYNEQFF
>TRBV7-6|.|TRBJ2-2
CASSLVATTNTGELFF
>TRBV6-5|.|TRBJ1-1
CASSRDTNTEAFF
>TRBV6-5|.|TRBJ1-2
CASSYSRTGFNRGYTF
>TRBV28|.|TRBJ2-5
CASRKDRGHRETQYF
>TRBV19|.|TRBJ2-7
CASSKLAVNSYEQYF
>TRBV5-1|.|TRBJ1-1
CASSSSGGWTEAFF
>TRBV16|.|TRBJ2-1
CASSLGLAGQGEQFF
>TRBV18|.|TRBJ1-2
CASSPGQGNYGYTF
>TRBV18|.|TRBJ1-2
CASSPPSDYGYTF
>TRBV11-2|.|TRBJ1-3
CASSLVGRGSTIYF